These T cell receptor beta chains were read from a single sample in a study of blood T cell repertoires in COVID-19. This table comes from immunoSEQ multiplex PCR, and its TCRdb copy is limited to in-frame clones, with some not included. Of some 97,000 clones in the sample, more than 70% were seen once. Sequencing used peripheral blood. These receptors were obtained from a human donor in a cohort sampled during active COVID-19. The CDR3 runs from the conserved cysteine through the conserved F or W.

V gene: TRBV6-2/TRBV6-3; CDR3 length: 14; CDR3 protein: CASSLRGTGNGYTF
V gene: TRBV9; CDR3 length: 12; CDR3 protein: CASSSSHYEQYF
V gene: TRBV5-6; CDR3 length: 16; CDR3 protein: CASSLKALSSYNEQFF
V gene: TRBV5-6; CDR3 length: 15; CDR3 protein: CASSRITGGGETQYF
V gene: TRBV27; CDR3 length: 15; CDR3 protein: CASIFRRPPNYGYTF
V gene: TRBV7-2; CDR3 length: 15; CDR3 protein: CASSLGPGQGFGYTF
V gene: TRBV12-3/TRBV12-4; CDR3 length: 12; CDR3 protein: CASSFGGIEAFF
V gene: TRBV6-5; CDR3 length: 13; CDR3 protein: CASRRDRASEAFF
V gene: TRBV6-5; CDR3 length: 15; CDR3 protein: CASSYSAGTHYEQYF
V gene: TRBV19; CDR3 length: 12; CDR3 protein: CASSWLNTEAFF
V gene: TRBV30; CDR3 length: 13; CDR3 protein: CAWRWAPTDTQYF
V gene: TRBV27; CDR3 length: 15; CDR3 protein: CASSLMGTLSYEQYF
V gene: TRBV5-4; CDR3 length: 14; CDR3 protein: CASSQDRVAYGYTF
V gene: TRBV30; CDR3 length: 12; CDR3 protein: CAWSVQNEKLFF
V gene: TRBV10-3; CDR3 length: 15; CDR3 protein: CAISEKGERSDTQYF
V gene: TRBV6-6; CDR3 length: 16; CDR3 protein: CASSQGLASISYEQYF
V gene: TRBV5-1; CDR3 length: 12; CDR3 protein: CASSIQADTQYF
V gene: TRBV10-2; CDR3 length: 11; CDR3 protein: CASSELEGITF
V gene: TRBV10-3; CDR3 length: 12; CDR3 protein: CAMGDRAYEQYF
V gene: TRBV7-9; CDR3 length: 13; CDR3 protein: CAGLGLATDTQYF
V gene: TRBV28; CDR3 length: 16; CDR3 protein: CASSVSGGTSNQPQHF
V gene: TRBV4-3; CDR3 length: 17; CDR3 protein: CASSQGLAGVVSDTQYF
V gene: TRBV2; CDR3 length: 14; CDR3 protein: CASSEGRGGETQYF